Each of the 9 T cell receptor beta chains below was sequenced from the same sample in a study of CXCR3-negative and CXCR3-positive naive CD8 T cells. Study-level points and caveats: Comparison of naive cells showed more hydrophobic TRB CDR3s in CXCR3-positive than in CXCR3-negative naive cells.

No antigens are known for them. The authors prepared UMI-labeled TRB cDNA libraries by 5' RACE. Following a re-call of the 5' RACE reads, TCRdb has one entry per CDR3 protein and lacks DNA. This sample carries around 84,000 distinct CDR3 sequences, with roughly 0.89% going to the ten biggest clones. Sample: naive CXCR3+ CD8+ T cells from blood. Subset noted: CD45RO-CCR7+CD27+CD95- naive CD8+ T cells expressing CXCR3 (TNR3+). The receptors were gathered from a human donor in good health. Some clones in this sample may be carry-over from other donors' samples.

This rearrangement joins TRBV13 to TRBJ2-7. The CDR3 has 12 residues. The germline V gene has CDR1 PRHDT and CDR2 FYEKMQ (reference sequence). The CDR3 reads CASSSPLNEQYF.

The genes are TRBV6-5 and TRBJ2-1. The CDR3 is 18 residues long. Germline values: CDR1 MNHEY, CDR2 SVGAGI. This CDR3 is CASSYPSVVGQAVNEQFF.

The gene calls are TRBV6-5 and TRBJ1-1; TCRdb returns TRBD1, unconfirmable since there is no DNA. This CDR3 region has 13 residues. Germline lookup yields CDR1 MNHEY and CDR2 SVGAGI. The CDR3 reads CASSLQGNTEAFF.

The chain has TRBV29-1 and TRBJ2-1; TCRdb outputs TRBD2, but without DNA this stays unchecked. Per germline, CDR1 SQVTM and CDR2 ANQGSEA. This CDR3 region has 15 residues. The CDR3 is CSVSTSGGIYNEQFF.

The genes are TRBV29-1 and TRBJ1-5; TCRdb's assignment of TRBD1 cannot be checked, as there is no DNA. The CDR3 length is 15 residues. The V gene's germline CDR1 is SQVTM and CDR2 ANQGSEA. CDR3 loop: CSVVESGHSNQPQHF.

This chain's CDR3 is CASSLAVSYEQYF. The chain has TRBV5-4 and TRBJ2-7. Germline assignment: CDR1 SGHNT and CDR2 YYREEE (reference sequence). The CDR3 sequence is 13 residues long.

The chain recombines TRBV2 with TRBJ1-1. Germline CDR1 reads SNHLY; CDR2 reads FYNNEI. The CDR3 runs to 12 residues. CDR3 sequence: CASRPLNTEAFF. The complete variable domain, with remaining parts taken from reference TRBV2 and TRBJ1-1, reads EPEVTQTPSHQVTQMGQEVILRCVPISNHLYFYWYRQILGQKVEFLVSFYNNEISEKSEIFDDQFSVERPDGSNFTLKIRSTKLEDSAMYFCASRPLNTEAFFGQGTRLTVV.

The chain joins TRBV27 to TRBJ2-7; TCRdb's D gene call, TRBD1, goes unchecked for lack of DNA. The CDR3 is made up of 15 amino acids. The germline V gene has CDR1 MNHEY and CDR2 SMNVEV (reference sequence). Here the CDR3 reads CASSCRDRGDCEQYF.

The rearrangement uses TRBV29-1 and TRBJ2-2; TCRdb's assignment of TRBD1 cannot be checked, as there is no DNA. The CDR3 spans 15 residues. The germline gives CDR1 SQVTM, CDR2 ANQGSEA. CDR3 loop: CSVPNRDRETGELFF.